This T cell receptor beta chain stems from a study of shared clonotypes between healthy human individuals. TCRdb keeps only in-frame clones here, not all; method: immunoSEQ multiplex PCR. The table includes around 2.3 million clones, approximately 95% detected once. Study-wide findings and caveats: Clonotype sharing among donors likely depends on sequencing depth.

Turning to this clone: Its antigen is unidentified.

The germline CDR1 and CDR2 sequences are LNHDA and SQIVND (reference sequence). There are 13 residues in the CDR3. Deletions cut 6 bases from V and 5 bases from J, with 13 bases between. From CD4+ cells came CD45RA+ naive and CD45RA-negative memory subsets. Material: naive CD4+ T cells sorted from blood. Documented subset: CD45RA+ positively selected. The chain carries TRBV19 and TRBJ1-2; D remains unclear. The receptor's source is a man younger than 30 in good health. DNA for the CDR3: TGTGCCAGTAGCCCCACGGCCTGGTATGGCTACACCTTC. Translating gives CASSPTAWYGYTF.